This TCR beta chain was observed in a study of shared T cell receptors in the human thymus. Sequencing used immunoSEQ multiplex PCR; TCRdb keeps in-frame clones, though not all of them. This sample has around 65,000 clones, with roughly 96% found just once. This CDR3 has 14 residues. V lost 4 bases, J lost 2 bases, and 12 bases lay in between. The germline gives CDR1 SGHDT, CDR2 YYEEEE. This clonotype originated in a human donor. The V gene is TRBV5-6, the J gene TRBJ1-2; D possibly corresponds to TRBD1 (5 bases). Sample: thymocytes. CDR3 in amino acids: CASSGERTNYGYTF. For the CDR3, the DNA is TGTGCCAGCAGCGGTGAACGGACAAACTATGGCTACACCTTC.